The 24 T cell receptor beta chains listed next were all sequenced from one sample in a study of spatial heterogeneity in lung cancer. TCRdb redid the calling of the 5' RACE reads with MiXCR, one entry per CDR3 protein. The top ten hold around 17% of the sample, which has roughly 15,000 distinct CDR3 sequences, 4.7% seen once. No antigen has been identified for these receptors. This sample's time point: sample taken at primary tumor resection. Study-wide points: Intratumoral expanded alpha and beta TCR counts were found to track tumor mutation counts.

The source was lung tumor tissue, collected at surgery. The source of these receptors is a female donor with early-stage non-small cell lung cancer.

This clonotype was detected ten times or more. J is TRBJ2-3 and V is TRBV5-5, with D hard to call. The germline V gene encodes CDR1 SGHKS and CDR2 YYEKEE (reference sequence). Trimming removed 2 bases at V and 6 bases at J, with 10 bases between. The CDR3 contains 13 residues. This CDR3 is CASSFVAIDTQYF. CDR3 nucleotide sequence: TGTGCCAGCAGCTTCGTTGCTATCGATACGCAGTATTTT.

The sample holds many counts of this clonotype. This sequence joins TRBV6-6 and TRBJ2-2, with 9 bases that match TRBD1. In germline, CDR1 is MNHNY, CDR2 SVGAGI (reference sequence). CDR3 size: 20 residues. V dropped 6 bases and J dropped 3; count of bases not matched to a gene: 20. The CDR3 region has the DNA TGTGCCAGCAGCCCGATATCGAAATCCGGGACAGGGATGTACACCGGGGAGCTGTTTTTT. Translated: CASSPISKSGTGMYTGELFF.

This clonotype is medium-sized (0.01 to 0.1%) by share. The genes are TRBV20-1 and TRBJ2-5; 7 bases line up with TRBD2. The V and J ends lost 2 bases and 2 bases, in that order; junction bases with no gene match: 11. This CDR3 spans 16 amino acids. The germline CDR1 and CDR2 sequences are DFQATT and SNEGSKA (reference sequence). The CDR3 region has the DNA TGCAGTGCTAGATCCCCCTTGGGGGGACTACAAGAGACCCAGTACTTC. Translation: CSARSPLGGLQETQYF.

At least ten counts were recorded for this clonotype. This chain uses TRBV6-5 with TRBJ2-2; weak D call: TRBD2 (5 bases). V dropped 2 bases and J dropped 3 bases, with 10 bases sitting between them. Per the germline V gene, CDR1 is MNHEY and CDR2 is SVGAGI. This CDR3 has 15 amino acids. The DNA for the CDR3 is TGTGCCAGCAGTTACCGTGGAGGTGACACCGGGGAGCTGTTTTTT. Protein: CASSYRGGDTGELFF.

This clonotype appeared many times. DNA for the CDR3: TGTGCCAGCAGATTCACAGGGGTGATGGGCTATGGCTACACCTTC. This encodes CASRFTGVMGYGYTF. The V and J genes are TRBV7-2 and TRBJ1-2; TRBD1 matches at 7 bases. Germline V CDR1 and CDR2: SGHTA, FQGNSA. CDR3 length: 15 residues. J lost 4 bases, V lost 6 bases, and 11 bases had no gene match. The variable domain in full, with the rest retrieved from reference TRBV7-2 and TRBJ1-2, is GAGVSQSPSNKVTEKGKDVELRCDPISGHTALYWYRQSLGQGLEFLIYFQGNSAPDKSGLPSDRFSAERTGGSVSTLTIQRTQQEDSAVYLCASRFTGVMGYGYTFGSGTRLTVV.

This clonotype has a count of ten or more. The chain's CDR3 is CASSGTGGMNTIYF. As DNA, the CDR3 is TGTGCCAGCAGTGGAACAGGGGGCATGAACACCATATATTTT. This chain joins TRBV7-9 and TRBJ1-3; 9 positions agree with TRBD1. The length of the CDR3 is 14 residues. The V gene end was trimmed by 6 bases and the J gene end by 7 bases; junction bases not matched to a gene: 7. Germline CDR1 is SEHNR and CDR2 is FQNEAQ (reference sequence).

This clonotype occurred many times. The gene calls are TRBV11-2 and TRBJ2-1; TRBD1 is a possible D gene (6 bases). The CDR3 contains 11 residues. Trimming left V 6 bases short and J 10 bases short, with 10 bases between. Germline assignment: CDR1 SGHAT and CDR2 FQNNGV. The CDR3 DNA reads TGTGCCAGCAGGCTTGGGACAGAGCAGTTCTTC. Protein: CASRLGTEQFF.

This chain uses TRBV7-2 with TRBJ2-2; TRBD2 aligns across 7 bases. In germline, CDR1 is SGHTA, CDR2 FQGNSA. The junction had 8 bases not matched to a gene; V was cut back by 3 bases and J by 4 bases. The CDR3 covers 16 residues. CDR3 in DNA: TGTGCCAGCAGCTTTAACCGGCCTAGCGGCACCGGGGAGCTGTTTTTT. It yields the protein CASSFNRPSGTGELFF.

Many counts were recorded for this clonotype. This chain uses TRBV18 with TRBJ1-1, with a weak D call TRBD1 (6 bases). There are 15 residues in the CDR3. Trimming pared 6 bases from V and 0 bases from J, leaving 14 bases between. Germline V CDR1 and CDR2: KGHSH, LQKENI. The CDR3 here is CASSAITGLNTEAFF. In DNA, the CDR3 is TGTGCCAGCTCGGCCATTACAGGGTTGAACACTGAAGCTTTCTTT. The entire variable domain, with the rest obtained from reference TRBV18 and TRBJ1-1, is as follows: NAGVMQNPRHLVRRRGQEARLRCSPMKGHSHVYWYRQLPEEGLKFMVYLQKENIIDESGMPKERFSAEFPKEGPSILRIQQVVRGDSAAYFCASSAITGLNTEAFFGQGTRLTVV.

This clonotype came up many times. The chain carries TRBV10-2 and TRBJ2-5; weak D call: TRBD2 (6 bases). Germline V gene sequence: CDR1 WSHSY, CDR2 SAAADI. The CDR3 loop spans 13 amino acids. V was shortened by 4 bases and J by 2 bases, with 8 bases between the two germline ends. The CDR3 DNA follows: TGCGCCAGCAGTGCGGGGGAGCAAGAGACCCAGTACTTC. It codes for CASSAGEQETQYF.

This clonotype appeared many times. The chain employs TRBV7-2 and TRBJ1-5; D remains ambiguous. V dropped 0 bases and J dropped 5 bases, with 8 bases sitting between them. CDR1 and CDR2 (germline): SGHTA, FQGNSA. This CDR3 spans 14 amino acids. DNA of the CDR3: TGTGCCAGCAGCTTAGCGGGTATCGATCAGCCCCAGCATTTT. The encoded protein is CASSLAGIDQPQHF.

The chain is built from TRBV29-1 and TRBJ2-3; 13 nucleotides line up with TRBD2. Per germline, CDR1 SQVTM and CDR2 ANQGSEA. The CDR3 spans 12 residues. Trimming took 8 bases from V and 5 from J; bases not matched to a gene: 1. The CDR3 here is CSTSGGGDTQYF. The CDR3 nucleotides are TGCAGCACTAGCGGGGGGGGAGATACGCAGTATTTT.

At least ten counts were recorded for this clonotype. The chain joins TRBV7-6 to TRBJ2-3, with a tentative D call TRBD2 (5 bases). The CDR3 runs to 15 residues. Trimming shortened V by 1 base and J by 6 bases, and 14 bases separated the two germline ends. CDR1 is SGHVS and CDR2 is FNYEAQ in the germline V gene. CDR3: CASSLVLASPDTQYF. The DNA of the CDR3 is TGTGCCAGCAGCTTAGTCCTAGCATCCCCGGATACGCAGTATTTT.

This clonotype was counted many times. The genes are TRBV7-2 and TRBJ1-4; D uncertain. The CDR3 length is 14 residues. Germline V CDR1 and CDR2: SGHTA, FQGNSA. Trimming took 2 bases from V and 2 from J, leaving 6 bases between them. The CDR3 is CASSLSRTNEKLFF. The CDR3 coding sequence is TGTGCCAGCAGCTTATCGCGGACTAATGAAAAACTGTTTTTT.

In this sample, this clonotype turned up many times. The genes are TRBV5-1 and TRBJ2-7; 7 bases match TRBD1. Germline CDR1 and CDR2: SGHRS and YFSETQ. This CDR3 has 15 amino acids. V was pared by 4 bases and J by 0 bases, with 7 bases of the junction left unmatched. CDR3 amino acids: CASSRLRGHSYEQYF. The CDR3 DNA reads TGCGCCAGCAGCCGTCTTAGGGGGCACTCCTACGAGCAGTACTTC.

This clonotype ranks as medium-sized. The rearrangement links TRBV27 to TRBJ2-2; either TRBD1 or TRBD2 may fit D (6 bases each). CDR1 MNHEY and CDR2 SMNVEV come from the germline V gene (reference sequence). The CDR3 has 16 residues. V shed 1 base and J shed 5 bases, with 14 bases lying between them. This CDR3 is CASSLLLGGVTGELFF. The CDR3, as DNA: TGTGCCAGCAGTTTATTATTGGGGGGCGTAACCGGGGAGCTGTTTTTT.

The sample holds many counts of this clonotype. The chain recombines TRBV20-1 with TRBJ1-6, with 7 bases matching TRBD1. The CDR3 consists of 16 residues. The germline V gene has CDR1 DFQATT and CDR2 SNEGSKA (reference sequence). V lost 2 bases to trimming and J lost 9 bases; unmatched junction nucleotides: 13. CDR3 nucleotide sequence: TGCAGTGCTAGAACCTTGGGAGGGCAGGGGGGTTCACCCCTCCACTTT. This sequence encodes CSARTLGGQGGSPLHF.

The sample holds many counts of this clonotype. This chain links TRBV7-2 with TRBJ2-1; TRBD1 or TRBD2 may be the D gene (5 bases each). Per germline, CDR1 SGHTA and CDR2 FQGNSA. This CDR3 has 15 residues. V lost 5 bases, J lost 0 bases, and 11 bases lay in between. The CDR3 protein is CASSRDASSYNEQFF. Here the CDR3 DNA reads TGTGCCAGCAGCAGGGACGCTAGCTCCTACAATGAGCAGTTCTTC.

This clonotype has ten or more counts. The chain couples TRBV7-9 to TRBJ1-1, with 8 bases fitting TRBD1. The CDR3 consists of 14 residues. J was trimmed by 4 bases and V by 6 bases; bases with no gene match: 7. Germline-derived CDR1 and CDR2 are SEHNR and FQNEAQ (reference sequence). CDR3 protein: CASSLNTGGTEAFF. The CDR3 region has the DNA TGTGCCAGCAGTCTAAATACAGGGGGCACTGAAGCTTTCTTT.

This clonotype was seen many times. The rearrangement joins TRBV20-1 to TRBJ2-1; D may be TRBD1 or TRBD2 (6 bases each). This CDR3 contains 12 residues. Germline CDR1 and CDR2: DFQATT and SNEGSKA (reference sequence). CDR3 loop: CKGGSSYNEQFF. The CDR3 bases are TGCAAAGGGGGGAGCTCCTACAATGAGCAGTTCTTC.

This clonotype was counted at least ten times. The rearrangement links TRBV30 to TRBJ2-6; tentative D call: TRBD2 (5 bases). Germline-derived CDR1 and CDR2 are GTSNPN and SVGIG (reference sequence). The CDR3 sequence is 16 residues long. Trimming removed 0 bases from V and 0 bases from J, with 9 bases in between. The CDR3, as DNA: TGTGCCTGGAGTGTACGAGGGTACTCTGGGGCCAACGTCCTGACTTTC. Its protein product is CAWSVRGYSGANVLTF. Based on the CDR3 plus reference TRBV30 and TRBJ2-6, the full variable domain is SQTIHQWPATLVQPVGSPLSLECTVEGTSNPNLYWYRQAAGRGLQLLFYSVGIGQISSEVPQNLSASRPQDRQFILSSKKLLLSDSGFYLCAWSVRGYSGANVLTFGAGSRLTVL.

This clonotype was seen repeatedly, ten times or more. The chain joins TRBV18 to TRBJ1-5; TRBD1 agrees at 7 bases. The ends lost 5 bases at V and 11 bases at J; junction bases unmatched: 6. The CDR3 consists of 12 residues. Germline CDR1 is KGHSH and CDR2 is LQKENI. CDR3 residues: CASSWDSWTQHF. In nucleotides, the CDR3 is TGTGCCAGCTCATGGGACAGCTGGACCCAGCATTTT.

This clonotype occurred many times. The CDR3 DNA follows: TGTGCCAGCAGAGAATTGACTGGGGGTCCCTACTATGGCTACACCTTC. This codes for CASRELTGGPYYGYTF. This chain connects TRBV2 to TRBJ1-2; weak D call: TRBD1 (5 bases). V gave up 6 bases and J gave up 3 bases, with 20 bases separating them. Germline V lookup: CDR1 SNHLY, CDR2 FYNNEI. The CDR3 contains 16 residues.

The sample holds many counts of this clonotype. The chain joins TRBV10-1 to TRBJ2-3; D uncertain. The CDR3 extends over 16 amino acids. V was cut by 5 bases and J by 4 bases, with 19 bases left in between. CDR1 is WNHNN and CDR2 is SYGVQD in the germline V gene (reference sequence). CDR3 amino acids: CASSQLIEGWADTQYF. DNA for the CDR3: TGCGCCAGCAGTCAACTTATTGAAGGATGGGCAGATACGCAGTATTTT.